The clone carrying this TCR beta chain was seen only a few times. Its cognate antigen is unknown. One entry per CDR3 protein, called by TCRdb with MiXCR from the reads. Here the sample spans some 390,000 distinct CDR3 sequences, about a sixth being singletons. This entry comes from a study of T cell repertoires in cytomegalovirus infection. On the study more broadly: Evidence of both CMV infection and a matching HLA type came from public TCR beta signatures.

V lost 5 bases and J lost 2, with 10 bases in between. The CDR3 runs to 14 residues. CDR1 and CDR2 from the germline V gene are MNHEY and SVGEGT. The study, taken as a whole, reports: In two of eight donors, the top clonotype was HLA-C-restricted CMV-specific. Cumulated frequencies of public TCR beta families served to identify carriers of CMV plus the relevant HLA.

Sequencing input: PBMCs. The chain employs TRBV6-2 or TRBV6-3 and TRBJ2-1; no reliable D call. This receptor was taken from a human donor in good health (CMV status not recorded). Some clones in this sample may be carry-over from other donors' samples. CDR3 sequence reads: CASSRPLTYNEQFF. The CDR3, as DNA: TGTGCCAGCAGTCGACCCCTAACCTACAATGAGCAGTTCTTC.